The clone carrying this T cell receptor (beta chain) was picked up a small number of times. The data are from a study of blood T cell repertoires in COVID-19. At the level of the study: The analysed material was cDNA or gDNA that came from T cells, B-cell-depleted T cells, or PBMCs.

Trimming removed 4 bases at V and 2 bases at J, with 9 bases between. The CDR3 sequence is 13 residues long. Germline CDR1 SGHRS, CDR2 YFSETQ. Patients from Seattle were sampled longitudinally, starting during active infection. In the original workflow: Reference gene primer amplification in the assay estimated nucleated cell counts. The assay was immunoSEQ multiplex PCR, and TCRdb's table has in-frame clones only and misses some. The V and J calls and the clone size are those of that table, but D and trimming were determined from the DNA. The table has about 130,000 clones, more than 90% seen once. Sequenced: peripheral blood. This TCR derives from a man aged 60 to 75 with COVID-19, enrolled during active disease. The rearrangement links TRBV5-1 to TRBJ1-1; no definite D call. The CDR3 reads CASSDTENTEAFF. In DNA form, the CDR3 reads TGCGCCAGCAGCGACACAGAAAACACTGAAGCTTTCTTT.